This T cell receptor beta chain was sequenced during a study of PD-L1 blockade in urothelial cancer. Study background: Analyses used blood from 3 weeks (second dose) and 6 weeks after treatment start. Study-level findings and limits: Patients with durable benefit had greater blood expansion of tumor-associated TCR clones 3 weeks into treatment.

With respect to this clone: The target antigen is unknown.

Only in-frame clones appear in the TCRdb table, and some are missing; sequencing was by immunoSEQ multiplex PCR. The sample holds 100,000 to 150,000 clones, roughly 82% seen once. The V gene's germline CDR1 is KGHSH and CDR2 LQKENI. V trimming: 3 bases; J trimming: 1 base; junction bases outside the gene matches: 3. This CDR3 has 15 amino acids. Regarding time point: peripheral blood 6 weeks after treatment start. This receptor was obtained from a man aged 45 to 65 with urothelial cancer. The chain is built from TRBV18 and TRBJ1-3; TRBD1 aligns across 7 bases. This specimen was PBMCs, taken around atezolizumab (anti-PD-L1) treatment. CDR3 DNA: TGTGCCAGCTCACCTACAGGGGATTCTGGAAACACCATATATTTT. This gives the protein CASSPTGDSGNTIYF.